This T cell receptor (beta chain) is drawn from a study of molecular identifiers for immune sequencing clone quantification. There are many counts of this clonotype. As yet, its antigen is unknown. TCRdb re-derived calls from the PCR reads in MiXCR, one entry per CDR3 protein. The repertoire includes hundreds of thousands of distinct CDR3 sequences, around 25% of them detected once, and 0.78% sits in the top ten. Germline loops: CDR1 SEHNR, CDR2 FQNEAQ (reference sequence). V was pared by 2 bases and J by 7 bases, with 2 bases of the junction left unmatched. The CDR3 contains 12 residues. Study-level findings and limits: Under 1% of molecules in naive cells, but over 98% of effector molecules, belonged to clones above 20 RNA copies.

This clonotype originated in a human donor in good health. Some libraries in this study had Jurkat cell RNA spiked in. The sequenced sample was naive CD8+ T cells from blood, with Jurkat cell RNA spiked in. Regarding subset: FACS-sorted CD8+CD4-CCR7+CD45RA+ naive T cells. The chain recombines TRBV7-9 with TRBJ2-7; 7 bases match TRBD1. This chain's CDR3 is CASSLPRGEQYF. In DNA form, the CDR3 reads TGTGCCAGCAGCTTACCCAGGGGGGAGCAGTACTTC.